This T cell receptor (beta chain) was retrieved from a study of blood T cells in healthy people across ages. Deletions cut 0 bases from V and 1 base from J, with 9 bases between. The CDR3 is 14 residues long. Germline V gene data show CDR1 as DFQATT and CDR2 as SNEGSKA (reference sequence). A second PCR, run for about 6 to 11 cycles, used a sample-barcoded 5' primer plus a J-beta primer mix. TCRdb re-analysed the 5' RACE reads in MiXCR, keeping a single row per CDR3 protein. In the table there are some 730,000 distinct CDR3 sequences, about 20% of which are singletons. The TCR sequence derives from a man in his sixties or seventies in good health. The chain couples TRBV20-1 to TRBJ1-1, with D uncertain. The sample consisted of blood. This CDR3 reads CSAREGNQNTEAFF. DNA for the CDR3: TGCAGTGCTAGAGAGGGCAACCAGAACACTGAAGCTTTCTTT.